The clone carrying this T cell receptor beta chain was detected a few times. Its antigen is undetermined. These data are taken from a study of T cells in Graves' hyperthyroidism and ophthalmopathy. Trimming took 1 base from V and 4 from J; bases not matched to a gene: 5. The CDR3 loop spans 14 amino acids. The germline gives CDR1 GTSNPN, CDR2 SVGIG (reference sequence). Study-wide findings and caveats: Clonotypes that were expanded in thyroid above 0.001 mostly appeared in blood too.

RNA transcripts provided the source from which TCR beta CDR3 regions were amplified. In the first-round RT-PCR of the TCR CDR3, the HTBI primer set was used. TCRdb redid the calling of the multiplex PCR reads with MiXCR, one entry per CDR3 protein. The data contain approximately 400,000 distinct CDR3 sequences, 20% to 25% of them seen just once; the ten biggest clones take up about 70%. Sequenced: blood. The chain has TRBV30 and TRBJ2-3; TRBD1 agrees at 7 bases. The clonotype originates from a man between 45 and 60 years old with Graves' hyperthyroidism. CDR3 bases: TGTGCCTGGAGTGGAGTCCAGGGGGCAGATACGCAGTATTTT. This sequence encodes CAWSGVQGADTQYF.